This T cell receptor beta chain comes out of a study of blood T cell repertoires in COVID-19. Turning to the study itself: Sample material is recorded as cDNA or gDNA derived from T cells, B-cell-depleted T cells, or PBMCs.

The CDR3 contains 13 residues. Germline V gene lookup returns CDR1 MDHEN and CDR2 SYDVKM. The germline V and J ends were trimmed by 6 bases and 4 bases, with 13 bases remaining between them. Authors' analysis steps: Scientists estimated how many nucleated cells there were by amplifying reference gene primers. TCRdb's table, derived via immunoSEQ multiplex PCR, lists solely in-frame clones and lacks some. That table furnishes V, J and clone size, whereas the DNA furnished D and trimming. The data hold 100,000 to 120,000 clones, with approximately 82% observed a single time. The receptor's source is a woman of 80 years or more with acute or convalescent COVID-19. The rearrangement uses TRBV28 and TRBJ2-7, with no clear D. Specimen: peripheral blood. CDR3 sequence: CASSPESVYEQYF. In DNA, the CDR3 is TGTGCCAGCAGCCCCGAGTCCGTTTACGAGCAGTACTTC.